In its sample, the clone carrying this T cell receptor (beta chain) was seen many times. Its antigen is still unknown. A 3' RACE protocol on RNA, with unique molecular identifiers, produced the TCR library. MiXCR, run by TCRdb on the 3' RACE reads, gives a single entry per CDR3 protein. The sample comprises over 15,000 distinct CDR3 sequences, 3% to 3.5% of which are singletons, and over 4.5% rests with the top ten. Stated treatment: PENTA 11 planned treatment interruption arm or continuous ART arm. Only samples with at least 5 million viable PBMCs qualified. The V gene lost 6 bases and the J gene lost 9 bases, with 12 bases spanning the gap. The V gene's germline CDR1 is LNHDA and CDR2 SQIVND (reference sequence). The CDR3 extends over 12 amino acids. This entry is derived from a study of HIV-infected children after antiretroviral therapy interruption. Study-level findings and limits: Minor non-naive CD45RA+ populations, like EMRA or stem memory, might contaminate naive sorts.

The starting material was CD45RA+ CD4+ T cells from PBMCs, obtained from a donor given antiretroviral therapy, either interrupted or continuous. Described subset: naive CD4+ CD45RA+ CD45RO- T cells. The chain recombines TRBV19 with TRBJ2-1; unclear D gene. This receptor was identified in a child under 18 with HIV. CDR3: CASRLPPGEQFF. The DNA for the CDR3 is TGTGCCAGTAGGCTCCCCCCTGGTGAGCAGTTCTTC.